This T cell receptor beta chain was sequenced in a study of beta chain features in type 1 diabetes. Across the study: Patients shared similar age, gender and cell yields with healthy donors.

Notes on this clone: Its target is not known.

Sorted populations were all over 95% pure. Expressed TCRB transcripts were sequenced because the isolated RNA had all been reverse transcribed beforehand. The assay was immunoSEQ multiplex PCR, and TCRdb's table has in-frame clones only and misses some. The sample holds 970,000 or so clones, under 20% seen once. This CDR3 contains 15 residues. Trimming cost V 4 bases and J 4 bases; bases outside gene matches: 6. CDR1 is SGHNT and CDR2 is YYREEE in the germline V gene (reference sequence). General study results and limits: Shorter TCRB CDR3s, moderately but significantly so, marked every one of the four CD4+ subsets in Type 1 diabetes patients. Type 1 diabetes patients showed fewer insertions and more deletions at VDJ junctions.

Sample: naive CD4+ T cells from blood. This receptor was obtained from a woman between 18 and 29 years old in good health. The V call is TRBV5-4, the J call TRBJ2-1, with 9 bases matching TRBD2. CDR3 sequence reads: CASSTQTSGYNEQFF. The CDR3 DNA sequence: TGTGCCAGCAGCACCCAGACTAGCGGATACAATGAGCAGTTCTTC. The full variable domain, in which reference TRBV5-4 and TRBJ2-1 provide the parts outside the CDR3, is ETGVTQSPTHLIKTRGQQVTLRCSSQSGHNTVSWYQQALGQGPQFIFQYYREEENGRGNFPPRFSGLQFPNYSSELNVNALELDDSALYLCASSTQTSGYNEQFFGPGTRLTVL.